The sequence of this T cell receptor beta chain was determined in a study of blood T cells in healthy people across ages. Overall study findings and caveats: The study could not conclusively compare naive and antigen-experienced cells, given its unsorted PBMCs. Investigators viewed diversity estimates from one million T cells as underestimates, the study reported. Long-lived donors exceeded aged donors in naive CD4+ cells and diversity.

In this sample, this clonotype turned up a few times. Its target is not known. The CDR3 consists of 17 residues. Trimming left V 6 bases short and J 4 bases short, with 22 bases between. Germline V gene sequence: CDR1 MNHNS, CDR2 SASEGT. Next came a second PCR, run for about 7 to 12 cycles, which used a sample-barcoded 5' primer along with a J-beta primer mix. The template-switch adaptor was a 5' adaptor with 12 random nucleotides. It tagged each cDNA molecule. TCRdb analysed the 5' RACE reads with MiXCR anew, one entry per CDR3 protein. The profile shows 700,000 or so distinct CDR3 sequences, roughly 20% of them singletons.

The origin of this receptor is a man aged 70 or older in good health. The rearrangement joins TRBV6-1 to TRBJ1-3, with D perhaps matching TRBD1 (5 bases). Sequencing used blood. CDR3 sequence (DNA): TGTGCCAGCAGCCCCCGGAGGGGCCTAGCTGCGGGAAACACCATATATTTT. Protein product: CASSPRRGLAAGNTIYF.